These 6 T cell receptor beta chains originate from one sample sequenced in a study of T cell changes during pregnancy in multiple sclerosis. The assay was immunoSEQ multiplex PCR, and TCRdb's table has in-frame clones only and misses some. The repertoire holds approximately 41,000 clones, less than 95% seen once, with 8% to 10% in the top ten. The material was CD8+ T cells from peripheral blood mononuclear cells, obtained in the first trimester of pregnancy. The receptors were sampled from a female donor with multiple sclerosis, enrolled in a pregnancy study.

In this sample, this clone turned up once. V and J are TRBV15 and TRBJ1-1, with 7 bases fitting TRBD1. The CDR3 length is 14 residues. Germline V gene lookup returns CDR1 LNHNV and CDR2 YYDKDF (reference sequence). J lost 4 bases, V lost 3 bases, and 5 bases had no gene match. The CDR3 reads CATSSHRGGTEAFF. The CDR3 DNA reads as TGTGCCACCAGCAGCCACAGGGGCGGCACTGAAGCTTTCTTT.

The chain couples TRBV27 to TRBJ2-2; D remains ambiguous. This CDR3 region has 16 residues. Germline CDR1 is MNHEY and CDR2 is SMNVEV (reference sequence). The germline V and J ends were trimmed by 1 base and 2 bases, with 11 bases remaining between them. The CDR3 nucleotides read TGTGCCAGCAGTTTATTACACTACCAAAACACCGGGGAGCTGTTTTTT. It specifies CASSLLHYQNTGELFF.

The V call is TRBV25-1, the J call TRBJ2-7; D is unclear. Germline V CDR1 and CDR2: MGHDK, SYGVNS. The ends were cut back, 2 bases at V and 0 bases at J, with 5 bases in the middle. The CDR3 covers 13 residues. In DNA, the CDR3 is TGTGCCAGCAGTGAAATCATCTCCTACGAGCAGTACTTC. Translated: CASSEIISYEQYF.

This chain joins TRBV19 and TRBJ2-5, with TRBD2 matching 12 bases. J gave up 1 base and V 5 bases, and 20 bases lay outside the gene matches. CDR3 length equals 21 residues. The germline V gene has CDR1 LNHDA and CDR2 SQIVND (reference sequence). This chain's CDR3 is CASSPDLSWTSGTLFQETQYF. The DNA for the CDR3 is TGTGCCAGTAGTCCAGACCTTTCGTGGACTAGCGGGACTCTTTTCCAAGAGACCCAGTACTTC.

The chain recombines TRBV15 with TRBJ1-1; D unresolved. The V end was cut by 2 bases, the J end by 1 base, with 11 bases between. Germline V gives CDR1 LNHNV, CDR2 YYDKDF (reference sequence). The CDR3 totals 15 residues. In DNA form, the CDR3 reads TGTGCCACCAGCAGACGAGAGGGAGGGAACACTGAAGCTTTCTTT. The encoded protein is CATSRREGGNTEAFF.

CDR3 in amino acids: CSPTGGGIVTYEQYF. CDR3 in DNA: TGCAGCCCCACGGGAGGAGGAATTGTCACCTACGAGCAGTACTTC. The chain combines TRBV29-1 with TRBJ2-7, with 7 bases matching TRBD2. Germline CDR1 SQVTM, CDR2 ANQGSEA. Trimming at V came to 8 bases and at J to 2 bases, leaving 15 bases not matched to a gene. This CDR3 region has 15 residues.